These 26 T cell receptor beta chains were all obtained from the same sample, sequenced in a study of blood T cell repertoires in COVID-19. TCRdb's table, derived via immunoSEQ multiplex PCR, lists solely in-frame clones and lacks some. The data show 120,000 to 150,000 clones, around 87% seen once. Sample: peripheral blood. The receptors stem from a man between 45 and 60 years old who had recovered from COVID-19.

The J gene is TRBJ1-1, the V gene TRBV4-3, with D unclear. V gave up 0 bases and J gave up 0 bases, with 8 bases separating them. Germline lookup yields CDR1 LGHNA and CDR2 YSLEER. The length of the CDR3 is 15 residues. DNA for the CDR3: TGCGCCAGCAGCCAAGAATTACAGCTGAACACTGAAGCTTTCTTT. It specifies CASSQELQLNTEAFF.

The chain carries TRBV3-1 (or the pseudogene TRBV3-2) and TRBJ1-4; D is possibly TRBD1 (6 bases). Germline CDR1 reads LGHDT; CDR2 reads YNNKEL (reference sequence). The CDR3 is made up of 15 amino acids. V lost 5 bases and J 8 bases, leaving 18 bases between the germline ends. The CDR3 region is CASSSPGGAREKLFF. DNA for the CDR3: TGTGCCAGCAGCTCACCGGGGGGGGCGCGGGAAAAACTGTTTTTT.

This clone was detected once. This chain uses TRBV12-5 with TRBJ1-3, with D unresolved. The germline gives CDR1 LGHNT, CDR2 FRNRAP. The V end lost 4 bases, the J end lost 0 bases, and 10 bases lay between the germline ends. This CDR3 spans 15 amino acids. The CDR3 protein is CASGSVPGSGNTIYF. The CDR3 coding sequence is TGTGCTAGTGGTTCCGTCCCGGGCTCTGGAAACACCATATATTTT.

This clone has only a few counts. This chain uses TRBV6-2 or TRBV6-3 with TRBJ1-1; 8 bases align to TRBD1. V lost 5 bases to trimming and J lost 10 bases; unmatched junction nucleotides: 12. This CDR3 has 14 amino acids. CDR1 and CDR2 (germline): MNHEY, SVGEGT. The CDR3 region is CASSPTRSTGAAFF. As DNA, the CDR3 is TGTGCCAGCAGTCCGACCCGCTCGACAGGGGCAGCTTTCTTT.

J is TRBJ1-4 and V is TRBV19; possible D gene TRBD1, 6 bases. V lost 6 bases to trimming and J lost 3 bases, with 11 bases between them. CDR3 size: 14 residues. In germline, CDR1 is LNHDA, CDR2 SQIVND (reference sequence). Here the CDR3 reads CASRQGGANEKLFF. The CDR3 region has the DNA TGTGCCAGTAGACAGGGTGGGGCTAATGAAAAACTGTTTTTT.

The rearrangement links TRBV27 to TRBJ2-7; 9 nucleotides match TRBD1. This CDR3 contains 16 residues. Trimming cost V 2 bases and J 8 bases; bases outside gene matches: 13. CDR1 is MNHEY, CDR2 SMNVEV, per germline (reference sequence). The CDR3 DNA sequence: TGTGCCAGCAGTTTAACCTCAGACAGGGGGTCCGGAAAGCAGTACTTC. Encoded protein: CASSLTSDRGSGKQYF.

The chain joins TRBV29-1 to TRBJ2-5; possibly TRBD1 for D (6 bases). This CDR3 is built from 10 residues. Per germline, CDR1 SQVTM and CDR2 ANQGSEA. CDR3: CRDSWETQYF. CDR3 coding DNA: TGCAGGGACAGTTGGGAGACCCAGTACTTC.

The V and J genes are TRBV5-1 and TRBJ1-2, with D maybe TRBD1 (6 bases). Germline assignment: CDR1 SGHRS and CDR2 YFSETQ. The CDR3 spans 14 residues. V was trimmed by 3 bases and J by 6 bases, leaving 15 bases between them. The CDR3 nucleotides are TGCGCCAGCAGCTCCGACAGGTTGATAGATGGCTACACCTTC. Protein sequence: CASSSDRLIDGYTF.

The rearrangement uses TRBV4-1 and TRBJ2-7, with D perhaps matching TRBD1 (8 bases). Between the trimmed V and J ends, which lost 1 base and 4 bases, there was a span of 14 bases. The CDR3 runs 15 residues. From germline, CDR1 is MGHRA and CDR2 YSYEKL. The CDR3 bases are TGCGCCAGCAGCCAAGTACAGGGGGGAGGGTACGAGCAGTACTTC. It is translated as CASSQVQGGGYEQYF.

V usage is TRBV3-1 (or the pseudogene TRBV3-2) and J usage is TRBJ2-2; the D gene is possibly TRBD1 (5 bases). Per germline, CDR1 LGHDT and CDR2 YNNKEL (reference sequence). V lost 4 bases and J lost 6, with 15 bases in between. The CDR3 sequence is 15 residues long. CDR3 amino acids: CASSPPFRAPGELFF. The CDR3 bases are TGTGCCAGCAGCCCACCGTTCAGGGCCCCCGGGGAGCTGTTTTTT.

This clone appeared a single time. The chain uses TRBV5-1 and TRBJ2-5; TRBD1 matches 8 bases. Germline values: CDR1 SGHRS, CDR2 YFSETQ. The length of the CDR3 is 16 residues. V was pared by 5 bases and J by 2 bases, with 11 bases of the junction left unmatched. CDR3 amino acids: CASRHSEQGGQETQYF. The CDR3 DNA sequence: TGCGCCAGCAGGCACTCGGAACAGGGGGGTCAAGAGACCCAGTACTTC.

The chain is built from TRBV10-2 and TRBJ2-7, with D possibly matching TRBD1 (6 bases). This CDR3 has 12 residues. CDR1 and CDR2 from the germline V gene are WSHSY and SAAADI. Trimming removed 5 bases at V and 3 bases at J, with 8 bases between. CDR3 region: CASSLQGYEQYF. In DNA, the CDR3 is TGCGCCAGCAGTCTACAGGGCTACGAGCAGTACTTC.

V gene TRBV5-1 combines with J gene TRBJ2-3; 10 bases line up with TRBD2. Trimming cost V 5 bases and J 2 bases; bases outside gene matches: 8. The CDR3 is 16 amino acids. CDR1 SGHRS and CDR2 YFSETQ come from the germline V gene. The CDR3 protein is CASSFLAGDPTDTQYF. The CDR3 DNA follows: TGCGCCAGCAGTTTCCTAGCGGGGGACCCCACAGATACGCAGTATTTT.

The chain recombines TRBV6-2 or TRBV6-3 with TRBJ2-5; 9 positions agree with TRBD1. This CDR3 contains 16 residues. After removal of 5 bases from V and 2 bases from J, the junction contained 9 bases not matched to a gene. CDR1 is MNHEY, CDR2 SVGEGT, per germline. The CDR3 nucleotides read TGTGCCAGCAGTGGGAGACGGGACAGGGTTCAAGAGACCCAGTACTTC. As protein: CASSGRRDRVQETQYF.

The rearrangement joins TRBV6-5 to TRBJ2-7; the D gene is possibly TRBD2 (6 bases). Trimming shortened V by 4 bases and J by 1 base, and 8 bases separated the two germline ends. This CDR3 spans 13 amino acids. CDR1 and CDR2 (germline): MNHEY, SVGAGI. The CDR3 DNA sequence: TGTGCCAGCAGTTCGCGGGATTCCTACGAGCAGTACTTC. As protein: CASSSRDSYEQYF.

The chain couples TRBV19 to TRBJ2-3; D might be TRBD1 (6 bases). The CDR3 has 15 residues. Germline CDR1 is LNHDA and CDR2 is SQIVND (reference sequence). Trimming cost V 5 bases and J 8 bases, with 20 bases left between them. The CDR3 loop reads CASSGGPVRLSTQYF. CDR3 nucleotide sequence: TGTGCCAGTAGTGGGGGCCCAGTTAGATTAAGTACGCAGTATTTT.

This chain joins TRBV13 and TRBJ2-3; 8 nucleotides align to TRBD1. CDR1 and CDR2 from the germline V gene are PRHDT and FYEKMQ (reference sequence). The CDR3 sequence is 16 residues long. V shed 1 base, J shed 5 bases, and the junction held 8 bases outside the gene matches. CDR3 DNA: TGTGCCAGCAGCTTAGACAGGGGGACAGGTATAGATACGCAGTATTTT. Residues: CASSLDRGTGIDTQYF.

This chain uses TRBV6-2 or TRBV6-3 with TRBJ2-3; 8 bases match TRBD2. J gave up 1 base and V 4 bases, and 10 bases lay outside the gene matches. The CDR3 totals 17 residues. Germline loops: CDR1 MNHEY, CDR2 SVGEGT. The CDR3 protein is CASSFLMSRGGTDTQYF. The CDR3 DNA reads TGTGCCAGCAGTTTCCTCATGTCGCGGGGGGGCACAGATACGCAGTATTTT.

CDR3 sequence: CASSLTGAVGQYF. CDR3 DNA sequence: TGTGCCAGCAGCTTGACAGGGGCGGTAGGGCAGTACTTC. The chain couples TRBV5-6 to TRBJ2-7; 7 bases agree with TRBD1. Germline V gene sequence: CDR1 SGHDT, CDR2 YYEEEE. With V trimmed by 1 base and J by 9 bases, 7 bases remained unmatched. CDR3 size: 13 residues.

As for this clone: Germline is not matched at one junction end, which may reflect a read error. The V and J genes are TRBV7-7 and TRBJ2-2; 9 nucleotides match TRBD2. CDR1 SSHAT and CDR2 FNYEAQ come from the germline V gene (reference sequence). The CDR3 has 15 residues. CDR3 protein: CASSPGGGGTGELFF. The CDR3, as DNA: TGTGCTAGCAGCCCTGGCGGGGGGGGCACCGGGGAGCTGTTTTTT.

The chain couples TRBV6-2 or TRBV6-3 to TRBJ2-1, with TRBD1 matching 10 bases. Germline CDR1 and CDR2: MNHEY and SVGEGT. V was clipped by 0 bases and J by 9 bases; unmatched bases: 11. This CDR3 has 17 amino acids. In DNA form, the CDR3 reads TGTGCCAGCAGTTACTCGACAGGGGGCCCACTCCCCGGTGAGCAGTTCTTC. Its protein is CASSYSTGGPLPGEQFF.

The chain carries TRBV5-6 and TRBJ2-5; 9 bases map to TRBD2. The CDR3 length is 17 residues. Germline values: CDR1 SGHDT, CDR2 YYEEEE. J lost 5 bases, V lost 1 base, and 12 bases had no gene match. The CDR3 nucleotides are TGTGCCAGCAGCTTGATATGGGTTAGCGGGGGACGGGAGACCCAGTACTTC. It codes for CASSLIWVSGGRETQYF.

CDR3 DNA sequence: TGCGCCAGCAGCTTGGCAGGGGGTTTTAATTCACCCCTCCACTTT. Protein product: CASSLAGGFNSPLHF. The chain joins TRBV5-1 to TRBJ1-6; the match to TRBD1 covers 7 bases. Germline V gene sequence: CDR1 SGHRS, CDR2 YFSETQ. The junction had 3 bases not matched to a gene; V was cut back by 0 bases and J by 6 bases. The CDR3 sequence is 15 residues long.

V and J are TRBV2 and TRBJ1-1; 9 nucleotides agree with TRBD1. The CDR3 consists of 15 residues. With 6 bases clipped from V and 5 bases from J, the junction kept 10 bases outside the gene matches. From germline, CDR1 is SNHLY and CDR2 FYNNEI. The CDR3, as DNA: TGTGCCAGCAGCAACACCTTGGGACAGGGAACTGAAGCTTTCTTT. Amino acids: CASSNTLGQGTEAFF.

This chain links TRBV3-1 (or the pseudogene TRBV3-2) with TRBJ2-7, with D possibly being TRBD2 (6 bases). Germline lookup yields CDR1 LGHDT and CDR2 YNNKEL (reference sequence). CDR3 length: 13 amino acids. CDR3 DNA: TGTGCCAGCAGCCAAGCTGGTAGCGGCATTGTTCGGGTC. It is translated as CASSQAGSGIVRV.

The chain combines TRBV19 with TRBJ1-5, with 11 bases identical to TRBD1. This CDR3 comprises 15 residues. The ends lost 3 bases at V and 11 bases at J; junction bases unmatched: 9. Germline CDR1 is LNHDA and CDR2 is SQIVND (reference sequence). CDR3 sequence: CASSMGQGGLISQHF. The CDR3 DNA reads TGTGCCAGTAGTATGGGACAGGGGGGGCTAATATCCCAGCATTTT.